This T cell receptor (beta chain) was identified during a study of OX40 agonist ivuxolimab in advanced cancers. Comments on this clone: Antigen unknown.

General study results and limits: Also present in some nonresponders was a low level of normalized T-cell clonal expansion. The study found that CD8+ T cells averaged more expanded clones than CD4+.

The protocol was immunoSEQ multiplex PCR, while the TCRdb copy is restricted to in-frame clones and leaves out a portion. The profile covers 75,000 to 80,000 clones, with roughly 87% appearing a single time and 6.2% taken by the ten largest. The source was CD4+ or CD8+ T cells sorted from blood, collected in a trial of the OX40 agonist ivuxolimab. The clonotype comes from an adult with an advanced solid tumor such as melanoma, head and neck, liver or kidney cancer.

This CDR3 reads CASRGGGGGGGELFF. The DNA of the CDR3 is TGTGCCAGCAGGGGTGGAGGGGGCGGTGGCGGGGAGCTGTTTTTT. This sequence joins TRBV6-5 and TRBJ2-2; a possible D gene is TRBD1 (7 bases). V shed 6 bases and J shed 7 bases, with 18 bases lying between them. Germline loops: CDR1 MNHEY, CDR2 SVGAGI. This CDR3 region has 15 residues.